Described below is a single TCR beta chain sequence and its context. The record originates from a study of blood T cell repertoires in COVID-19. Study-level background: The United States, Italy and Spain supplied acute and convalescent COVID-19 samples. T cells, B-cell-depleted T cells, or PBMCs provided the cDNA or gDNA that served as material.

V shed 6 bases and J 1 base; nucleotides not matched to a gene: 4. The CDR3 length is 14 residues. Germline V CDR1 and CDR2: ENHRY, SYGVKD. In the original workflow: Reference gene primer amplification in the assay estimated nucleated cell counts. TCRdb's table, derived via immunoSEQ multiplex PCR, lists solely in-frame clones and lacks some. The DNA gave D and trimming, while V, J and clone size come from that table. The sample records approximately 62,000 clones, 76% being singletons. Sequencing was done on a sample of peripheral blood. The chain couples TRBV10-3 to TRBJ2-3, with TRBD1 identical over 7 bases. The sequence was collected from a woman between 45 and 60 years old with active or convalescent COVID-19. The CDR3 protein is CAIRPGQGTDTQYF. CDR3 bases: TGTGCCATCAGGCCAGGACAGGGCACAGATACGCAGTATTTT.